The rows below give T cell receptor beta chains drawn from one sample of a study of OX40 agonist ivuxolimab in advanced cancers. Only in-frame clones appear in the TCRdb table, and some are missing; sequencing was by immunoSEQ multiplex PCR. The table includes some 85,000 clones, approximately 90% detected once. Sequenced here: CD4+ or CD8+ T cells sorted from blood, sampled in a trial of the OX40 agonist ivuxolimab. The origin of the receptors is an adult with an advanced solid tumor such as melanoma, head and neck, liver or kidney cancer. CDR3s include the opening cysteine and the closing phenylalanine or tryptophan. The order of the fields is J gene, V gene, clone size, D gene, CDR3 protein, CDR3 DNA. The D gene is left open where the match is weak. Size values are once, few and many counts, or a class for expanded clones, and some rows have none.

j_call: TRBJ2-1; v_call: TRBV6-5; clone_size: .; d_call: TRBD1; cdr3_aa: CASSYRTGPHEQFF; cdr3_nt: TGTGCCAGCAGTTACCGGACAGGGCCTCATGAGCAGTTCTTC
j_call: TRBJ1-5; v_call: TRBV28; clone_size: .; d_call: TRBD1; cdr3_aa: CASSLDRSMTGTLNQPQHF; cdr3_nt: TGTGCCAGCAGTTTAGACAGATCAATGACAGGGACCCTCAATCAGCCCCAGCATTTT
j_call: TRBJ2-7; v_call: TRBV5-4; clone_size: .; d_call: .; cdr3_aa: CASSLDLQPASEQYF; cdr3_nt: TGTGCCAGCAGCTTGGACCTACAGCCGGCTTCCGAGCAGTACTTC
j_call: TRBJ1-3; v_call: TRBV7-2; clone_size: .; d_call: .; cdr3_aa: CASSPAGERGNTIYF; cdr3_nt: TGTGCCAGCAGCCCTGCCGGGGAGAGGGGAAACACCATATATTTT
j_call: TRBJ1-1; v_call: TRBV7-2; clone_size: .; d_call: .; cdr3_aa: CASSLGGFNTEAFF; cdr3_nt: TGTGCCAGCAGCTTAGGGGGTTTCAACACTGAAGCTTTCTTT
j_call: TRBJ1-2; v_call: TRBV30; clone_size: .; d_call: .; cdr3_aa: CAWSVGEGYTF; cdr3_nt: TGTGCCTGGAGTGTTGGGGAGGGCTACACCTTC
j_call: TRBJ1-2; v_call: TRBV7-2; clone_size: .; d_call: .; cdr3_aa: CASSLAAGVYGYTF; cdr3_nt: TGTGCCAGCAGCTTAGCGGCAGGGGTCTATGGCTACACCTTC
j_call: TRBJ1-2; v_call: TRBV29-1; clone_size: .; d_call: TRBD1; cdr3_aa: CSVEPGGYGYTF; cdr3_nt: TGCAGCGTTGAACCAGGGGGTTATGGCTACACCTTC
j_call: TRBJ2-3; v_call: TRBV4-3; clone_size: .; d_call: .; cdr3_aa: CASSQVYSASTDTQYF; cdr3_nt: TGCGCCAGCAGCCAAGTATATAGCGCTAGCACAGATACGCAGTATTTT
j_call: TRBJ2-7; v_call: TRBV4-1; clone_size: .; d_call: TRBD1; cdr3_aa: CASSHGQGLGYEQYF; cdr3_nt: TGCGCCAGCAGCCACGGACAGGGATTGGGCTACGAGCAGTACTTC
j_call: TRBJ2-1; v_call: TRBV5-8; clone_size: .; d_call: TRBD1; cdr3_aa: CASRSGQGLNNEQFF; cdr3_nt: TGTGCCAGCAGGTCCGGACAGGGCCTCAACAATGAGCAGTTCTTC
j_call: TRBJ2-2; v_call: TRBV9; clone_size: .; d_call: .; cdr3_aa: CASSVGTPTTGELFF; cdr3_nt: TGTGCCAGCAGCGTAGGGACTCCGACCACCGGGGAGCTGTTTTTT
j_call: TRBJ1-6; v_call: TRBV4-1; clone_size: .; d_call: TRBD1; cdr3_aa: CASSQGFRDRARSPLHF; cdr3_nt: TGCGCCAGCAGCCAAGGTTTCCGGGACAGGGCTCGATCACCCCTCCACTTT
j_call: TRBJ2-5; v_call: TRBV9; clone_size: .; d_call: .; cdr3_aa: CASGTGAGDGETQYF; cdr3_nt: TGTGCCAGCGGGACGGGTGCAGGGGATGGAGAGACCCAGTACTTC
j_call: TRBJ1-2; v_call: TRBV19; clone_size: .; d_call: .; cdr3_aa: CASSIDREVFRYTF; cdr3_nt: TGTGCCAGTAGTATAGATCGGGAAGTGTTCCGCTACACCTTC
j_call: TRBJ2-5; v_call: TRBV5-1; clone_size: once; d_call: TRBD2; cdr3_aa: CASNPTSGSKETQYF; cdr3_nt: TGCGCCAGCAACCCGACTAGCGGGAGTAAAGAGACCCAGTACTTC
j_call: TRBJ2-6; v_call: TRBV18; clone_size: once; d_call: .; cdr3_aa: CASSPRGISGANVLTF; cdr3_nt: TGTGCCAGCTCACCGAGGGGTATCTCTGGGGCCAACGTCCTGACTTTC